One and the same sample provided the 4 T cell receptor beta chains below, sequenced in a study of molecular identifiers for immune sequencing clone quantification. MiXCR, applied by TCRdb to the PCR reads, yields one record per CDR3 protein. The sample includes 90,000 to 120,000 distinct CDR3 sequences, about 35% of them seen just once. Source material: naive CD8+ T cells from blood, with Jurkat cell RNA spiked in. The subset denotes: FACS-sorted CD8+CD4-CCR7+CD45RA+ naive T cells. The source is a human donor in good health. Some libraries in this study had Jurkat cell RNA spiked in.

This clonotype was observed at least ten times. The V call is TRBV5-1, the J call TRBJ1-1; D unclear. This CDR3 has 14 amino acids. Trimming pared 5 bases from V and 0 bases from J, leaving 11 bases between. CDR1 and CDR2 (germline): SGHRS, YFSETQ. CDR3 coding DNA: TGCGCCAGCAGGCCGGACTTAATGAACACTGAAGCTTTCTTT. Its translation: CASRPDLMNTEAFF.

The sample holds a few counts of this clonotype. The CDR3 nucleotides are TGTGCCAGCAGTCCGGGACGGTCTAAAAACATTCAGTACTTC. Amino acid sequence: CASSPGRSKNIQYF. The chain links TRBV11-2 to TRBJ2-4; D tentatively reads TRBD1 or TRBD2 (5 bases each). From germline, CDR1 is SGHAT and CDR2 FQNNGV. This CDR3 is built from 14 residues. With 6 bases removed from V and 4 bases from J, the gap between germline ends came to 13 bases.

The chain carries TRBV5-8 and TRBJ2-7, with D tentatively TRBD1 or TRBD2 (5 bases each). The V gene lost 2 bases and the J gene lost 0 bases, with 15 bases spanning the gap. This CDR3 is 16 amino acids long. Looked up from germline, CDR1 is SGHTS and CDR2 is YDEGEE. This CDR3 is CASSFLPGTASYEQYF. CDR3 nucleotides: TGTGCCAGCAGCTTCCTGCCGGGGACGGCCTCCTACGAGCAGTACTTC.

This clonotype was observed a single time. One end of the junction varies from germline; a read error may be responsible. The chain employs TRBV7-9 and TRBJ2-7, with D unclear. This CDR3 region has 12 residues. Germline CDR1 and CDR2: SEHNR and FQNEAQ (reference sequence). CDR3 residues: CASSPAGYEQYF. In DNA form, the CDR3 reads TGTGCCAGCAGCCCAGCTGGCTACGAACAGTACTTC.